This T cell receptor (beta chain) stems from a study of cytomegalovirus exposure and HLA in healthy donors. Regarding the study as a whole: Through in vitro validation, a few CMV-associated chains were shown to be specific for CMV antigens. Previous analysis showed most TCR beta V segments were productive about 90% or about 30% of the time.

This clone was seen more than once but under ten times. Its antigen is not known. The primer mix had 60 Vbeta and 13 Jbeta primers. Sequenced by immunoSEQ multiplex PCR; TCRdb stores in-frame clones only, minus some. This table has 95,000 to 150,000 clones, roughly 14% appearing once. V shed 4 bases and J 3 bases; nucleotides not matched to a gene: 8. CDR3 length: 16 amino acids. From germline, CDR1 is SGHNT and CDR2 YYREEE (reference sequence). The TCR comes from a woman aged 18-29 years in good health and CMV-seronegative. Input material: PBMCs. This chain joins TRBV5-4 and TRBJ2-1; 9 bases are shared with TRBD1. The CDR3 region has the DNA TGTGCCAGCAGCCTAAAAGGACAGGGGAACTACAATGAGCAGTTCTTC. This encodes CASSLKGQGNYNEQFF.